This TCR beta chain was captured by sequencing in a study of regulatory T cells in long-lasting Graves disease. This CDR3 has 14 residues. The V segment lost 6 bases and the J segment 5 bases; nucleotides outside the gene matches: 8. Germline V gene data show CDR1 as MNHNS and CDR2 as SASEGT. As to time point: newly diagnosed GD, antithyroid drugs for less than 3 months. PBMC RNA was the source of the TCR library. Patients were enrolled at an endocrinology department in Xi'an, China. Sequencing libraries for TCR beta were prepared with iRepertoire HTBI primers and Arm-PCR of CDR3 regions. One entry per CDR3 protein, called by TCRdb with MiXCR from the multiplex PCR reads. In the table there are roughly 560,000 distinct CDR3 sequences, 12% of which are singletons. These sequences were also reported in another study, on T cells in Graves' hyperthyroidism and ophthalmopathy. In that study: Most thyroid clonotypes with frequency above 0.001 were detected in blood.

This specimen consisted of peripheral blood mononuclear cells (PBMCs), obtained at new diagnosis, from a patient treated with antithyroid drugs. The V gene is TRBV6-1, the J gene TRBJ1-1; TRBD1 aligns across 8 bases. The source of this sequence is a woman aged 30 to 39 with Graves disease. CDR3 loop: CASRSRDRQTEAFF. The CDR3 DNA reads as TGTGCCAGCAGAAGCCGGGACAGGCAGACTGAAGCTTTCTTT.